This entry concerns a single T cell receptor (beta chain). The table came from immunoSEQ multiplex PCR; TCRdb's copy has only in-frame clones and leaves some out. This sample yields some 65,000 clones, of which around 83% are seen a single time; 3.5% to 5.5% belongs to the top ten. This entry comes from a study of Tregs in tolerant kidney transplant recipients. CDR3 size: 15 residues. J was trimmed by 1 base and V by 6 bases; bases with no gene match: 7. Germline V lookup: CDR1 SGHKS, CDR2 YYEKEE (reference sequence). The chain has TRBV5-5 and TRBJ2-3; TRBD2 matches 8 bases. The sequencing input was CD4+ T cells from blood. The TCR originated in a human donor in good health. CDR3 in amino acids: CASTTLLAGTDTQYF. In DNA, the CDR3 is TGTGCCAGCACCACATTACTAGCGGGCACAGATACGCAGTATTTT.